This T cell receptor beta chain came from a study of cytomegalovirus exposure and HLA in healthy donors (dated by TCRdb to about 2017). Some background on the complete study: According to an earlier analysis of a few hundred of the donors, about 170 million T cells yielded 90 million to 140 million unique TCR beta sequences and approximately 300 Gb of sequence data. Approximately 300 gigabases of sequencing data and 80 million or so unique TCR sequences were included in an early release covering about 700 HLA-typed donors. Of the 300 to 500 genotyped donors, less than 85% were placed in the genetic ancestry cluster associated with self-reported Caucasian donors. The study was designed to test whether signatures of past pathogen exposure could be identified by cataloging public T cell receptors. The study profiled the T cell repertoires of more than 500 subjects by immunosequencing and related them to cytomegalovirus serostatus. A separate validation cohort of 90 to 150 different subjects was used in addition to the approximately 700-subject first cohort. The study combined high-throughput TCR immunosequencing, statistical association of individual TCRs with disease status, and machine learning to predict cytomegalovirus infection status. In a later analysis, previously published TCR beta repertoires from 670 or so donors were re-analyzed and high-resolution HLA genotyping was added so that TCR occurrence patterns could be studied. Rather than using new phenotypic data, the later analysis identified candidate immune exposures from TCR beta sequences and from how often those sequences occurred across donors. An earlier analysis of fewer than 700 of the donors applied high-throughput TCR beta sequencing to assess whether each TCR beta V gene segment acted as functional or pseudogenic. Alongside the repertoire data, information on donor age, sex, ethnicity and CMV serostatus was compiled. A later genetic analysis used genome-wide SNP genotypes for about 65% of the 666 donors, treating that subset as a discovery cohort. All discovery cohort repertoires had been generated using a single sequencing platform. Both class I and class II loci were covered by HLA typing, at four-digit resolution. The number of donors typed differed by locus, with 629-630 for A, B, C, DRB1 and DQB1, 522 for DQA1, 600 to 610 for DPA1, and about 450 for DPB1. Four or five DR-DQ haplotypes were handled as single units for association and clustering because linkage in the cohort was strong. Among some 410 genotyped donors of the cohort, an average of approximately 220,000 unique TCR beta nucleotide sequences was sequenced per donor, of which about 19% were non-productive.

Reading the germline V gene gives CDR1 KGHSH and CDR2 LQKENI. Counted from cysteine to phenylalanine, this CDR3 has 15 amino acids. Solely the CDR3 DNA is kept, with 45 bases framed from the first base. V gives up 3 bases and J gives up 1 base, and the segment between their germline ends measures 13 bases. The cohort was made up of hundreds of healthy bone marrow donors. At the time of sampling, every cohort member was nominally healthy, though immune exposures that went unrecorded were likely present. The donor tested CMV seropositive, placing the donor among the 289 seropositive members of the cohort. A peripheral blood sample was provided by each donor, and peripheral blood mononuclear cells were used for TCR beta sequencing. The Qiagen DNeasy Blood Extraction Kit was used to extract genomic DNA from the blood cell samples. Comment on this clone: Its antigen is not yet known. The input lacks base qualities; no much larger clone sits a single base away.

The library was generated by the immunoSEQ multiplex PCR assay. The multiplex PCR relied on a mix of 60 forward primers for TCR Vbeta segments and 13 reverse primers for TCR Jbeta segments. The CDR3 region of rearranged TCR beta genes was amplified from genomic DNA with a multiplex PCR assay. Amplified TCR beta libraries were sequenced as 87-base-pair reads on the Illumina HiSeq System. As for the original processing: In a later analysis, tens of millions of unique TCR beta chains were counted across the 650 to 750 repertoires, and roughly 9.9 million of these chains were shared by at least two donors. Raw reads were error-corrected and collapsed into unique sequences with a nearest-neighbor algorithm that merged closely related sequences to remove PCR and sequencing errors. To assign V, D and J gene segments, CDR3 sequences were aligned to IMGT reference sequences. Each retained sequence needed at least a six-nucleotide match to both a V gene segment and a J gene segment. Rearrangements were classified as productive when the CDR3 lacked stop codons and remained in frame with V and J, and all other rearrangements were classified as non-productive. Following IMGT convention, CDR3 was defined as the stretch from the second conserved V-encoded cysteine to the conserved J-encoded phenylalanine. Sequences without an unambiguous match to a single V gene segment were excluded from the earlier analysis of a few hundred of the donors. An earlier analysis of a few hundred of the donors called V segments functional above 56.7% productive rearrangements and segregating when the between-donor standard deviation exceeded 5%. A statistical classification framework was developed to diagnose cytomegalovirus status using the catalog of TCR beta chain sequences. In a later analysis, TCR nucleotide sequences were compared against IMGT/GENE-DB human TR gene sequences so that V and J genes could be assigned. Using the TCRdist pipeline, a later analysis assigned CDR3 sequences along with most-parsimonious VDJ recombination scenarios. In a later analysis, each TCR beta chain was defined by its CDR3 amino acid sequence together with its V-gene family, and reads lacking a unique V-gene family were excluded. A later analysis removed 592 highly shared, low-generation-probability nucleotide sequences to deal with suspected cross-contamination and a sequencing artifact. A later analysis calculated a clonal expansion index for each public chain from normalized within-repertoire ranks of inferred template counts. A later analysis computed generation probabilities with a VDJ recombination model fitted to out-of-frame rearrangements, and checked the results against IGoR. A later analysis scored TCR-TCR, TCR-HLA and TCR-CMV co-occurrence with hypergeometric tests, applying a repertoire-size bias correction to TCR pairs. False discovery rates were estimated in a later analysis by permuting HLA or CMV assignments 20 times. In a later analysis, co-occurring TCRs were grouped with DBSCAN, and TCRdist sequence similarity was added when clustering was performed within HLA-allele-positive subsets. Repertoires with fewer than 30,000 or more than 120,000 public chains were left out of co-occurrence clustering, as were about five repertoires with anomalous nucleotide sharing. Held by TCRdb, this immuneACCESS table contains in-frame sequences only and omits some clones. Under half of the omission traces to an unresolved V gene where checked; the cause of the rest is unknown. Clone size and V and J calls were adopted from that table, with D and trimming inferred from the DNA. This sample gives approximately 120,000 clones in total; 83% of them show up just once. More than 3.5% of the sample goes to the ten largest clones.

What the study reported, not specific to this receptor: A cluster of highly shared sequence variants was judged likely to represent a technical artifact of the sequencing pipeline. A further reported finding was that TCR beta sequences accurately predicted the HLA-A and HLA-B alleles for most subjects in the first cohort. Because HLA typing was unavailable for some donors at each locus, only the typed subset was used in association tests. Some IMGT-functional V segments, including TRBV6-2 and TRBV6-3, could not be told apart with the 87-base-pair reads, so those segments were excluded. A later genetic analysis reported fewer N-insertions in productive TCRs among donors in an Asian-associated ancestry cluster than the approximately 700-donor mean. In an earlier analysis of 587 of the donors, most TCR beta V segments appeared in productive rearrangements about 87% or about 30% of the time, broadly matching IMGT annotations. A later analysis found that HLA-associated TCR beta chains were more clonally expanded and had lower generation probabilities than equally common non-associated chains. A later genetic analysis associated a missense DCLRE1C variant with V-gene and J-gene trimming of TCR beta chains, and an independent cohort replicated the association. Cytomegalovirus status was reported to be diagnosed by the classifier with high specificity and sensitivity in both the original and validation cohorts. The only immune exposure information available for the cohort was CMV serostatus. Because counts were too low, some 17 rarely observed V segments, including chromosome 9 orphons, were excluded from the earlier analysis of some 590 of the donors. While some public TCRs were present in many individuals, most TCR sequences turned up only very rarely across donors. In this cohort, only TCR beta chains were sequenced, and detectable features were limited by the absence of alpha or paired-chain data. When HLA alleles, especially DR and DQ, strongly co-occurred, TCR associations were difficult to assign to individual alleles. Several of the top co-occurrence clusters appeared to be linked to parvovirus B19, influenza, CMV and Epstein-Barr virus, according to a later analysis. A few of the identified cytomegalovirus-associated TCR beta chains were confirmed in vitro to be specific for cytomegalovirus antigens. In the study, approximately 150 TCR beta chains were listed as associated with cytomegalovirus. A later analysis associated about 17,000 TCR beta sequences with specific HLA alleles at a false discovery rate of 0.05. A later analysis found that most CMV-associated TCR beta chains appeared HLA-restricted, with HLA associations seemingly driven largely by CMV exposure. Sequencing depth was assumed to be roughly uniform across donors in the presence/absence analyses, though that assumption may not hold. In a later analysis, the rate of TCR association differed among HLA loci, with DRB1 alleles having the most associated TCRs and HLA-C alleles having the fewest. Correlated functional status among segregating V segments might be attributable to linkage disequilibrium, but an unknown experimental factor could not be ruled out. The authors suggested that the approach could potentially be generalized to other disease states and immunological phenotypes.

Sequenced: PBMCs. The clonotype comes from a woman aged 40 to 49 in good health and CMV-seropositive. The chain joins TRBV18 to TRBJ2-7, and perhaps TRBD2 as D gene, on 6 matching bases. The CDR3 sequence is CASSPRVAASYEQYF. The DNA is TGTGCCAGCTCACCCCGAGTAGCGGCTTCCTACGAGCAGTACTTC. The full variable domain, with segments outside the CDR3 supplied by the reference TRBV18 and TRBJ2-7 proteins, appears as NAGVMQNPRHLVRRRGQEARLRCSPMKGHSHVYWYRQLPEEGLKFMVYLQKENIIDESGMPKERFSAEFPKEGPSILRIQQVVRGDSAAYFCASSPRVAASYEQYFGPGTRLTVT.